The source of this T cell receptor (beta chain) is a study of blood T cell repertoires in COVID-19. Study overall: T cells, B-cell-depleted T cells, or PBMCs supplied cDNA or gDNA.

Sequenced by immunoSEQ multiplex PCR; TCRdb stores in-frame clones only, minus some. The data show around 130,000 clones, with about 86% seen just once and roughly 2.3% held by the top ten. This clone was seen more than once but under ten times. CDR1 is SGHTA and CDR2 is FQGNSA in the germline V gene. CDR3 length equals 15 residues. Trimming pared 5 bases from V and 5 bases from J, leaving 17 bases between. Participants, about 18 to 90 years old, spanned about two dozen US areas. Clinical history as reported by participants underpinned cohort assignment. This sequence joins TRBV7-2 and TRBJ2-3, with D possibly matching TRBD2 (6 bases). This receptor was taken from a man aged 35-49 years with acute COVID-19. The sequenced sample was PBMCs or T cells enriched from blood (not recorded which). As DNA, the CDR3 is TGTGCCAGCAGCAATAACGGCGGGACGGGAGATACGCAGTATTTT. It codes for CASSNNGGTGDTQYF.